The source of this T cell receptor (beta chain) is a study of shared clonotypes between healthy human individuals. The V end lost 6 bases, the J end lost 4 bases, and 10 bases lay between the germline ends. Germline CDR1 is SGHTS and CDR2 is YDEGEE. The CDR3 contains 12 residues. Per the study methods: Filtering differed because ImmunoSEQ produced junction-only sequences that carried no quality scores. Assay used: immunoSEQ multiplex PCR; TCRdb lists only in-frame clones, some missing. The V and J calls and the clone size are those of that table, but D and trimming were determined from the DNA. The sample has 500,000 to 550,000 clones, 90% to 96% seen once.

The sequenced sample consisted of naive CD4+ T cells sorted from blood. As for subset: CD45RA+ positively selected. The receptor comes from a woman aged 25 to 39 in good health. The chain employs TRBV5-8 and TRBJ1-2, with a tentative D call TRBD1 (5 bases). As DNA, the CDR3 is TGTGCCAGCACCGAGGGACTCTATGGCTACACCTTC. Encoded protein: CASTEGLYGYTF.